These 17 T cell receptor beta chains came from one sample sequenced in a study of T cells in Graves' hyperthyroidism and ophthalmopathy. Researchers amplified the TCR beta CDR3 regions from RNA transcripts. Primed by the HTBI set, a first-round RT-PCR was run on the TCR CDR3. TCRdb re-analysed the multiplex PCR reads in MiXCR, keeping a single row per CDR3 protein. The sample shows 600,000 or so distinct CDR3 sequences, around 15% of them seen only once. The sample consisted of blood. The receptors originated from a woman aged 25 to 45 with Graves' hyperthyroidism.

This clonotype was seen more than once but under ten times. V and J are TRBV28 and TRBJ2-7; D is unresolved. This CDR3 region has 13 residues. CDR1 MDHEN and CDR2 SYDVKM come from the germline V gene. The V end was cut by 3 bases, the J end by 1 base, with 7 bases between. The CDR3 sequence is CASSFPQSYEQYF. CDR3 coding DNA: TGTGCCAGCAGTTTTCCCCAGTCCTACGAGCAGTACTTC.

This clonotype was counted a few times. The chain is built from TRBV9 and TRBJ2-1, with D perhaps assigned TRBD1 or TRBD2 (5 bases each). The V gene's germline CDR1 is SGDLS and CDR2 YYNGEE. This CDR3 is built from 17 residues. The V end was cut by 0 bases, the J end by 1 base, with 14 bases between. The CDR3 DNA reads TGTGCCAGCAGCGTAGACGGGGCCCTGGGTTCCTACAATGAGCAGTTCTTC. Translating gives CASSVDGALGSYNEQFF.

This clonotype was seen more than once but under ten times. The chain carries TRBV7-9 and TRBJ2-1; 8 nucleotides match TRBD1. Per germline, CDR1 SEHNR and CDR2 FQNEAQ (reference sequence). This CDR3 comprises 20 residues. V gave up 5 bases and J gave up 0 bases; unmatched junction bases: 18. CDR3 nucleotides: TGTGCCAGCAGCACGGACCACGGACAGGGTTTTATTGACTCCTACAATGAGCAGTTCTTC. Protein sequence: CASSTDHGQGFIDSYNEQFF.

The chain uses TRBV7-9 and TRBJ2-1; D not certain. CDR3 length equals 14 residues. V shed 5 bases and J shed 5 bases, with 13 bases lying between them. Looked up from germline, CDR1 is SEHNR and CDR2 is FQNEAQ (reference sequence). The CDR3: CASSPPNANNEQFF. Here the CDR3 DNA reads TGTGCCAGCAGCCCCCCTAACGCCAACAATGAGCAGTTCTTC.

Concerning this clonotype: Given a much more abundant clone one base away, this may be a read error. V gene TRBV7-3 combines with J gene TRBJ2-2; unclear D gene. Germline CDR1 is SGHTA and CDR2 is FQGTGA. This CDR3 spans 12 amino acids. With 8 bases removed from V and 1 base from J, the gap between germline ends came to 5 bases. CDR3 coding DNA: TGTGCCAGCGGCGAGAACACCGGGGAGCTGTTTTTT. This encodes CASGENTGELFF.

This chain links TRBV27 with TRBJ1-1; perhaps TRBD1 as D (5 bases). In germline, CDR1 is MNHEY, CDR2 SMNVEV (reference sequence). CDR3 length: 14 residues. Between the trimmed V and J ends, which lost 4 bases and 3 bases, there was a span of 12 bases. CDR3 bases: TGTGCCAGCAGTTCCAGACAGAGAGACACTGAAGCTTTCTTT. Its translation is CASSSRQRDTEAFF.

In the case of this clonotype: At one of its ends the junction is not consistent with the germline gene, which may arise from a read error. The gene calls are TRBV5-1 and TRBJ2-1, with 12 nucleotides matching TRBD2. CDR1 and CDR2 from the germline V gene are SGHRS and YFSETQ. The CDR3 runs 15 residues. In DNA form, the CDR3 reads TGCGCCAGCGGGTGGACTAGCGGGAATATCGTTGAGCAGCTCTTC. Translation: CASGWTSGNIVEQLF.

The table lists this clonotype with many counts. The gene calls are TRBV11-2 and TRBJ2-7; D might be TRBD2 (5 bases). Deletions cut 4 bases from V and 7 bases from J, with 20 bases between. The CDR3 contains 15 residues. Germline V CDR1 and CDR2: SGHAT, FQNNGV. As DNA, the CDR3 is TGTGCCAGCAGCTCCCCTCTGGCCCCGGAGCGGGAGCAGTACTTC. Protein product: CASSSPLAPEREQYF.

The CDR3 bases are TGCAGCGTCGGAGAGACAGAAGCTTTCTTT. The encoded protein is CSVGETEAFF. V is TRBV29-1 and J is TRBJ1-1; the D is unclear. The length of the CDR3 is 10 residues. Deletions cut 6 bases from V and 8 bases from J, with 10 bases between. The germline V gene encodes CDR1 SQVTM and CDR2 ANQGSEA. Full variable domain (rest looked up from reference TRBV29-1 and TRBJ1-1): SAVISQKPSRDICQRGTSLTIQCQVDSQVTMMFWYRQQPGQSLTLIATANQGSEATYESGFVIDKFPISRPNLTFSTLTVSNMSPEDSSIYLCSVGETEAFFGQGTRLTVV.

This clonotype was detected ten times or more. The chain joins TRBV27 to TRBJ2-1, with TRBD2 matching 7 bases. This CDR3 has 15 residues. The V segment lost 2 bases and the J segment 9 bases; nucleotides outside the gene matches: 10. Germline V gives CDR1 MNHEY, CDR2 SMNVEV (reference sequence). CDR3 region: CASSLGEAGVVEQFF. The CDR3 DNA reads as TGTGCCAGCAGTTTAGGGGAGGCGGGAGTGGTTGAGCAGTTCTTC.

J is TRBJ1-4 and V is TRBV15; possible D gene TRBD1, 6 bases. The CDR3 runs 13 residues. Germline V gene data show CDR1 as LNHNV and CDR2 as YYDKDF (reference sequence). Deletions cut 0 bases from V and 7 bases from J, with 6 bases between. Here the CDR3 DNA reads TGTGCCACCAGCAGAGAGACAGGTGAAAAACTGTTTTTT. Translated, it gives CATSRETGEKLFF.

The chain carries TRBV9 and TRBJ1-3; possible D gene TRBD1, 6 bases. The CDR3 covers 15 residues. The V end lost 0 bases, the J end lost 4 bases, and 11 bases lay between the germline ends. Per the germline V gene, CDR1 is SGDLS and CDR2 is YYNGEE. The CDR3 DNA is TGTGCCAGCAGCGTAGAACGGGGGCAGGGAAACACCATATATTTT. Translation gives CASSVERGQGNTIYF.

This clonotype has just a few counts. The CDR3 loop reads CATSKSRGRITEAFF. CDR3 DNA sequence: TGTGCCACCAGCAAATCCAGGGGGCGGATCACTGAAGCTTTCTTT. The chain employs TRBV15 and TRBJ1-1, with TRBD1 identical over 8 bases. The CDR3 contains 15 residues. The V segment lost 4 bases and the J segment 4 bases; nucleotides outside the gene matches: 8. The germline gives CDR1 LNHNV, CDR2 YYDKDF (reference sequence).

In its sample, this clonotype was seen many times. This chain joins TRBV15 and TRBJ2-5; 9 bases map to TRBD1. Germline CDR1 LNHNV, CDR2 YYDKDF (reference sequence). The CDR3 has 15 residues. V shed 2 bases and J 6 bases; nucleotides not matched to a gene: 7. The chain's CDR3 is CATSRPGTGIKTQYF. The CDR3 DNA reads as TGTGCCACCAGCAGACCCGGGACAGGGATAAAGACCCAGTACTTC.

This clonotype was counted a few times. The rearrangement joins TRBV29-1 to TRBJ2-1; 8 bases line up with TRBD2. V was clipped by 2 bases and J by 0 bases; unmatched bases: 9. The CDR3 has 17 amino acids. From germline, CDR1 is SQVTM and CDR2 ANQGSEA. The CDR3 DNA is TGCAGCGTTGAATCGCCTAGCGGGCTTAGCTCCTACAATGAGCAGTTCTTC. Amino acids: CSVESPSGLSSYNEQFF.

This clonotype appeared many times. The rearrangement joins TRBV28 to TRBJ2-3; perhaps TRBD1 as D (5 bases). V lost 7 bases to trimming and J lost 0 bases, with 11 bases between them. This CDR3 has 14 residues. From germline, CDR1 is MDHEN and CDR2 SYDVKM. The CDR3 is CASMKGPSTDTQYF. CDR3 sequence (DNA): TGTGCCAGCATGAAGGGGCCTAGCACAGATACGCAGTATTTT.

CDR3: CASSPRLAGIYNEQFF. The CDR3 DNA is TGTGCCAGCAGCCCCCGACTAGCGGGGATCTACAATGAGCAGTTCTTC. The V call is TRBV3-1, the J call TRBJ2-1; 11 bases line up with TRBD2. Germline trimming cut 4 bases from V and 3 bases from J; bases unmatched to any gene: 5. The V gene's germline CDR1 is LGHDT and CDR2 YNNKEL (reference sequence). This CDR3 is built from 16 residues.